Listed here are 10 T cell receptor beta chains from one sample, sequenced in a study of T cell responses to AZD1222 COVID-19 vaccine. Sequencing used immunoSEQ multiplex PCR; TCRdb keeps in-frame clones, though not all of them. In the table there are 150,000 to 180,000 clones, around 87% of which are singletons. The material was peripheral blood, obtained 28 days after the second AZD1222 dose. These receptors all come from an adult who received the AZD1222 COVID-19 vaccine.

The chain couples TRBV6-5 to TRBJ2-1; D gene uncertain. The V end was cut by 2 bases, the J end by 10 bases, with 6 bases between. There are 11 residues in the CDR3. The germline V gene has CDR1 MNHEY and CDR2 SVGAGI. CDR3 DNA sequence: TGTGCCAGCAGTTACGTAGGCGAGCAGTTCTTC. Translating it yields CASSYVGEQFF.

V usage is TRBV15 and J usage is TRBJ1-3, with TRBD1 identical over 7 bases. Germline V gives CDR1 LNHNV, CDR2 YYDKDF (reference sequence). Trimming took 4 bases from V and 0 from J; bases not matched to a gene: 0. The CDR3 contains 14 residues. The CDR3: CATSTGGSGNTIYF. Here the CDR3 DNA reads TGTGCCACCAGCACAGGGGGCTCTGGAAACACCATATATTTT.

CDR3 residues: CSAPVAAKAFF. The CDR3 DNA reads as TGCAGTGCCCCCGTGGCAGCCAAAGCTTTCTTT. The rearrangement uses TRBV20-1 and TRBJ1-1; D not certain. The germline V gene has CDR1 DFQATT and CDR2 SNEGSKA (reference sequence). The CDR3 loop spans 11 amino acids. Between the trimmed V and J ends, which lost 6 bases and 9 bases, there was a span of 14 bases.

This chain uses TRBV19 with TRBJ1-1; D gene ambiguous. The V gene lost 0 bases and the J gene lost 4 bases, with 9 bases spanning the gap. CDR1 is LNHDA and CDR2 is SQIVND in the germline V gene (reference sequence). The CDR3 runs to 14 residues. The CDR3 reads CASSIDGRFTEAFF. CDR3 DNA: TGTGCCAGTAGTATAGACGGGAGGTTCACTGAAGCTTTCTTT.

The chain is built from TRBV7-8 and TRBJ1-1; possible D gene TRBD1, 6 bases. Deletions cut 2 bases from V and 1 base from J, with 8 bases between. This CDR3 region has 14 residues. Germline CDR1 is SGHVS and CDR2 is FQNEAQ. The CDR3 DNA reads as TGTGCCAGCAGCTTATGGGGGCAGAACACTGAAGCTTTCTTT. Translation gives CASSLWGQNTEAFF.

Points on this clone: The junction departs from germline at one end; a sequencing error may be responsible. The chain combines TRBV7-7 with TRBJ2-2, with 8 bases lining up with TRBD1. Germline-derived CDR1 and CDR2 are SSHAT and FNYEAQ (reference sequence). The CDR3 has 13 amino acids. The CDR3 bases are TGTGCTAGCAGCCCGGGGACAGGCGGGGAGCTGTTTTTT. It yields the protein CASSPGTGGELFF. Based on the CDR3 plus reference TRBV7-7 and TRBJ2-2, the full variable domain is GAGVSQSPRYKVTKRGQDVTLRCDPISSHATLYWYQQALGQGPEFLTYFNYEAQPDKSGLPSDRFSAERPEGSISTLTIQRTEQRDSAMYRCASSPGTGGELFFGEGSRLTVL.

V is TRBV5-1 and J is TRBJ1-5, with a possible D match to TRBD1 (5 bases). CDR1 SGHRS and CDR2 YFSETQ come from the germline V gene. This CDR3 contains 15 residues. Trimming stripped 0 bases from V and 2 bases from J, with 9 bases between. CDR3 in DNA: TGCGCCAGCAGCTTGGATTCGACAGGCAATCAGCCCCAGCATTTT. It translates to CASSLDSTGNQPQHF.

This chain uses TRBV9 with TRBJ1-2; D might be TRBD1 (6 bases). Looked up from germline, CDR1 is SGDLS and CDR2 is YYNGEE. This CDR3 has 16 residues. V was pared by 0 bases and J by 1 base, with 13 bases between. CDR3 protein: CASSVATGNYNYGYTF. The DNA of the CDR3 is TGTGCCAGCAGCGTAGCTACAGGGAATTATAACTATGGCTACACCTTC.

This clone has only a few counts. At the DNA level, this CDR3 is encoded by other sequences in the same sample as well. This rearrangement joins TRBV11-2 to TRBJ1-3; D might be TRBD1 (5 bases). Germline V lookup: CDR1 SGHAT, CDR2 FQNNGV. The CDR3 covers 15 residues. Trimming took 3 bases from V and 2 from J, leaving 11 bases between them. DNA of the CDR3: TGTGCCAGCAGCTTGAGCGGGGGGACTGGAAACACCATATATTTT. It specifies CASSLSGGTGNTIYF.

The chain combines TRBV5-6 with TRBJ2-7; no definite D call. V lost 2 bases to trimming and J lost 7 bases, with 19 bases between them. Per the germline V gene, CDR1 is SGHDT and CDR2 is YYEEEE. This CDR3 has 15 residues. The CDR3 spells CASSLIRSTDREQYF. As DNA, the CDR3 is TGTGCCAGCAGCTTAATCCGGAGTACCGACCGGGAGCAGTACTTC.